The rows below give T cell receptor beta chains drawn from one sample of a study of OX40 agonist ivuxolimab in advanced cancers. TCRdb's table, derived via immunoSEQ multiplex PCR, lists solely in-frame clones and lacks some. The sample consists of approximately 58,000 clones, roughly 82% of them appearing once. This specimen consisted of CD4+ or CD8+ T cells sorted from blood, obtained in a trial of the OX40 agonist ivuxolimab. These receptors were taken from an adult with an advanced solid tumor such as melanoma, head and neck, liver or kidney cancer. Both conserved end residues are part of each CDR3. A D gene is named only where the DNA matches it firmly. A row's size may be missing; if present it is once, few, many or a size class.

v_gene: TRBV19
j_gene: TRBJ2-5
d_gene: TRBD2
abundance: .
CDR3aa: CATDDQPGLGEETQYF
CDR3nt: TGTGCCACCGACGACCAACCGGGACTAGGGGAAGAGACCCAGTACTTC

v_gene: TRBV7-6
j_gene: TRBJ1-5
d_gene: .
abundance: .
CDR3aa: CASSPLAEGQPQHF
CDR3nt: TGTGCCAGCAGCCCTCTCGCGGAGGGCCAGCCCCAGCATTTT

v_gene: TRBV5-4
j_gene: TRBJ2-3
d_gene: .
abundance: .
CDR3aa: CASNPPSEDTQYF
CDR3nt: TGTGCCAGCAATCCCCCGAGTGAGGATACGCAGTATTTT

v_gene: TRBV27
j_gene: TRBJ2-3
d_gene: TRBD1
abundance: .
CDR3aa: CASSSGTATDTQYF
CDR3nt: TGTGCCAGCAGTTCGGGGACAGCGACAGATACGCAGTATTTT

v_gene: TRBV5-1
j_gene: TRBJ2-7
d_gene: .
abundance: .
CDR3aa: CASSLLQGGYEQYF
CDR3nt: TGCGCCAGCAGCTTGTTACAGGGTGGGTACGAGCAGTACTTC

v_gene: TRBV5-8
j_gene: TRBJ1-2
d_gene: TRBD1
abundance: .
CDR3aa: CASSLMILSHLTGQGYTF
CDR3nt: TGTGCCAGCAGCTTGATGATCCTGAGTCATCTGACAGGGCAAGGCTACACCTTC

v_gene: TRBV10-3
j_gene: TRBJ2-7
d_gene: TRBD1
abundance: .
CDR3aa: CAIMNRGDEQYF
CDR3nt: TGTGCCATCATGAACAGGGGGGACGAGCAGTACTTC

v_gene: TRBV19
j_gene: TRBJ1-5
d_gene: TRBD1
abundance: .
CDR3aa: CASSIVSSGQGHQPQHF
CDR3nt: TGTGCCAGTAGTATAGTGTCTTCGGGACAGGGGCATCAGCCCCAGCATTTT

v_gene: TRBV7-3
j_gene: TRBJ2-2
d_gene: .
abundance: .
CDR3aa: CASSPSTGTGELFF
CDR3nt: TGTGCCAGCAGCCCCTCTACAGGGACCGGGGAGCTGTTTTTT

v_gene: TRBV11-1
j_gene: TRBJ1-2
d_gene: .
abundance: .
CDR3aa: CASSLGGLGYTF
CDR3nt: TGTGCCAGCAGCTTAGGAGGGCTCGGCTACACCTTC

v_gene: TRBV5-1
j_gene: TRBJ2-5
d_gene: .
abundance: .
CDR3aa: CASSPGPGREETQYF
CDR3nt: TGCGCCAGCAGCCCCGGACCCGGGCGCGAAGAGACCCAGTACTTC

v_gene: TRBV7-8
j_gene: TRBJ2-3
d_gene: .
abundance: .
CDR3aa: CASSLGGMVDTQYF
CDR3nt: TGTGCCAGCAGCTTAGGAGGGATGGTAGATACGCAGTATTTT

v_gene: TRBV7-3
j_gene: TRBJ1-2
d_gene: TRBD1
abundance: few
CDR3aa: CASSSAPGQAYGYTF
CDR3nt: TGTGCCAGCAGCTCCGCACCGGGACAGGCCTATGGCTACACCTTC

v_gene: TRBV5-1
j_gene: TRBJ2-2
d_gene: TRBD1
abundance: .
CDR3aa: CASNLQDRLGTGELFF
CDR3nt: TGCGCCAGCAACCTTCAGGACAGGTTGGGCACCGGGGAGCTGTTTTTT

v_gene: TRBV11-1
j_gene: TRBJ2-7
d_gene: TRBD1
abundance: .
CDR3aa: CASSLEGTARRSEQYF
CDR3nt: TGTGCCAGCAGCTTAGAAGGGACAGCCCGACGGAGCGAGCAGTACTTC

v_gene: TRBV6-5
j_gene: TRBJ1-2
d_gene: .
abundance: .
CDR3aa: CASSSRRPRWGYTF
CDR3nt: TGTGCCAGCAGTTCGCGAAGGCCTAGGTGGGGCTACACCTTC

v_gene: TRBV5-4
j_gene: TRBJ1-3
d_gene: TRBD1
abundance: .
CDR3aa: CASSLGDRGQGNTIYF
CDR3nt: TGTGCCAGCAGCTTGGGGGACAGGGGCCAAGGAAACACCATATATTTT

v_gene: TRBV6-5
j_gene: TRBJ2-1
d_gene: .
abundance: .
CDR3aa: CASSYSIGVPRPEQFF
CDR3nt: TGTGCCAGCAGTTACTCGATTGGGGTCCCCCGGCCGGAGCAGTTCTTC

v_gene: TRBV15
j_gene: TRBJ2-3
d_gene: .
abundance: .
CDR3aa: CATSRDQGYSTDTQYF
CDR3nt: TGTGCCACCAGCAGAGATCAGGGCTATAGCACAGATACGCAGTATTTT

v_gene: TRBV9
j_gene: TRBJ2-7
d_gene: .
abundance: .
CDR3aa: CASSQTQVGGEQYF
CDR3nt: TGTGCCAGCAGCCAAACACAGGTAGGGGGCGAGCAGTACTTC

v_gene: TRBV6-1
j_gene: TRBJ2-7
d_gene: TRBD1
abundance: .
CDR3aa: CASNWDRGFYEQYF
CDR3nt: TGTGCCAGCAATTGGGACAGGGGATTCTACGAGCAGTACTTC

v_gene: TRBV27
j_gene: TRBJ1-2
d_gene: .
abundance: .
CDR3aa: CASSLEGVGGYTF
CDR3nt: TGTGCCAGCAGTTTAGAAGGGGTCGGCGGCTACACCTTC

v_gene: TRBV5-3
j_gene: TRBJ1-3
d_gene: .
abundance: .
CDR3aa: CARSLQAGSGNTIYF
CDR3nt: TGTGCCAGAAGTCTACAGGCTGGGTCTGGAAACACCATATATTTT

v_gene: TRBV14
j_gene: TRBJ1-2
d_gene: TRBD1
abundance: .
CDR3aa: CASSWDRGYGYTF
CDR3nt: TGTGCCAGCAGCTGGGACAGGGGCTATGGCTACACCTTC

v_gene: TRBV6-5
j_gene: TRBJ2-1
d_gene: .
abundance: .
CDR3aa: CASSTQGGEQFF
CDR3nt: TGTGCCAGCAGTACGCAGGGGGGTGAGCAGTTCTTC

v_gene: TRBV11-2
j_gene: TRBJ2-7
d_gene: .
abundance: .
CDR3aa: CASSSTGTVSYEQYF
CDR3nt: TGTGCCAGCAGCTCGACCGGGACGGTGTCCTACGAGCAGTACTTC

v_gene: TRBV7-2
j_gene: TRBJ2-3
d_gene: .
abundance: .
CDR3aa: CASSSAGATTQYF
CDR3nt: TGTGCCAGCAGCTCGGCGGGGGCTACCACGCAGTATTTT

v_gene: TRBV27
j_gene: TRBJ2-3
d_gene: .
abundance: .
CDR3aa: CASSLWLAPTDTQYF
CDR3nt: TGTGCCAGCAGTTTATGGTTGGCGCCTACAGATACGCAGTATTTT

v_gene: TRBV19
j_gene: TRBJ1-6
d_gene: .
abundance: .
CDR3aa: CASSLSSYNSPLHF
CDR3nt: TGTGCCAGTAGTCTGAGCTCCTATAATTCACCCCTCCACTTT

v_gene: TRBV6-5
j_gene: TRBJ2-5
d_gene: .
abundance: .
CDR3aa: CASRSGQHRGETQYF
CDR3nt: TGTGCCAGCAGATCCGGACAGCATAGGGGAGAGACCCAGTACTTC

v_gene: TRBV28
j_gene: TRBJ1-2
d_gene: .
abundance: .
CDR3aa: CASSGQRSSSQLGYTF
CDR3nt: TGTGCCAGCAGTGGACAGCGTTCCTCTTCGCAGCTTGGCTACACCTTC

v_gene: TRBV2
j_gene: TRBJ1-2
d_gene: .
abundance: .
CDR3aa: CASSGMGTSYGYTF
CDR3nt: TGTGCCAGCAGTGGAATGGGTACCAGCTATGGCTACACCTTC

v_gene: TRBV7-2
j_gene: TRBJ2-7
d_gene: .
abundance: .
CDR3aa: CASSSSDRHTISYEQYF
CDR3nt: TGTGCCAGCAGCTCCAGCGACAGGCATACTATCTCCTACGAGCAGTACTTC

v_gene: TRBV27
j_gene: TRBJ2-7
d_gene: .
abundance: medium-sized
CDR3aa: CASSLRNHEQYF
CDR3nt: TGTGCCAGCAGTTTAAGAAACCACGAGCAGTACTTC

v_gene: TRBV7-2
j_gene: TRBJ2-7
d_gene: TRBD2
abundance: .
CDR3aa: CASRQASGGRGQYF
CDR3nt: TGTGCCAGCAGGCAAGCTAGCGGGGGGCGCGGGCAGTACTTC